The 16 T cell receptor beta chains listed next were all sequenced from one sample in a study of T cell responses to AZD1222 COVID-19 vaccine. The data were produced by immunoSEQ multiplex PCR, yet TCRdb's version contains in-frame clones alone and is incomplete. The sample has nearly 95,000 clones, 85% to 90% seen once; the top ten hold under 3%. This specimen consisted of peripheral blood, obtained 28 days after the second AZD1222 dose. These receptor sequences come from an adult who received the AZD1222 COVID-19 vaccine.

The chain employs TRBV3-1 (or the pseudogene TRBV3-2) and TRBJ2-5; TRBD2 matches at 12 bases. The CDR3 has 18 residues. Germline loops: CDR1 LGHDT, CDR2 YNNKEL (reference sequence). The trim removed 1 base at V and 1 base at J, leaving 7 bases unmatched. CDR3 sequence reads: CASSQVLAGGPGQETQYF. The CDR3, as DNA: TGTGCCAGCAGCCAAGTTCTAGCGGGAGGGCCAGGCCAAGAGACCCAGTACTTC.

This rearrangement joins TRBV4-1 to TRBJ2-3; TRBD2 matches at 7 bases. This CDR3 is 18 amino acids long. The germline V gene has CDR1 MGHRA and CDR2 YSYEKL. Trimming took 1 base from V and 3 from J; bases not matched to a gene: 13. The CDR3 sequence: CASSQGFIRRGRTDTQYF. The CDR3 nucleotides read TGCGCCAGCAGCCAAGGGTTCATACGGCGGGGGAGAACAGATACGCAGTATTTT.

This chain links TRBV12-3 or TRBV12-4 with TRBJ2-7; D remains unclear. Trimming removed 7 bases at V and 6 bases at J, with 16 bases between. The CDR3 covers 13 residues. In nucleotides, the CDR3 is TGTGCCAGCACCCTAGGGTGGGGTGGCGAGCAGTACTTC. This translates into CASTLGWGGEQYF.

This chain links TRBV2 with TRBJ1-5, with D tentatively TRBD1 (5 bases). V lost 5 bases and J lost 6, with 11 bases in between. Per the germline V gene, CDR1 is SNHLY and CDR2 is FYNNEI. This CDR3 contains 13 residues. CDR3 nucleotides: TGTGCCAGCAGTCCAGGGTCCGCTCAGCCCCAGCATTTT. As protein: CASSPGSAQPQHF.

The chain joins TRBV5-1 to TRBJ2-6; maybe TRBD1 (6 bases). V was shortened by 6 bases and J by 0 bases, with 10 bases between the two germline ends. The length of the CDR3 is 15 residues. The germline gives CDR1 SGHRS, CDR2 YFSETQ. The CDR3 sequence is CASTRGGSGANVLTF. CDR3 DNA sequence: TGCGCCAGCACCCGAGGGGGCTCTGGGGCCAACGTCCTGACTTTC. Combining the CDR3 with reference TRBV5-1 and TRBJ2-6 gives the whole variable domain KAGVTQTPRYLIKTRGQQVTLSCSPISGHRSVSWYQQTPGQGLQFLFEYFSETQRNKGNFPGRFSGRQFSNSRSEMNVSTLELGDSALYLCASTRGGSGANVLTFGAGSRLTVL.

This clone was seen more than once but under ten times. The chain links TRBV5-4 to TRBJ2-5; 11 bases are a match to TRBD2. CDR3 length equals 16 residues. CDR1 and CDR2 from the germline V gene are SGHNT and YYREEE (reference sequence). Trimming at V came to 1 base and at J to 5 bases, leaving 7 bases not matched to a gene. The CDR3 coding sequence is TGTGCCAGCAGCTTGAGTACTAGCGGGGGTTGGGAGACCCAGTACTTC. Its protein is CASSLSTSGGWETQYF. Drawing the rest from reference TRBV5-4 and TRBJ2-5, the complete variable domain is ETGVTQSPTHLIKTRGQQVTLRCSSQSGHNTVSWYQQALGQGPQFIFQYYREEENGRGNFPPRFSGLQFPNYSSELNVNALELDDSALYLCASSLSTSGGWETQYFGPGTRLLVL.

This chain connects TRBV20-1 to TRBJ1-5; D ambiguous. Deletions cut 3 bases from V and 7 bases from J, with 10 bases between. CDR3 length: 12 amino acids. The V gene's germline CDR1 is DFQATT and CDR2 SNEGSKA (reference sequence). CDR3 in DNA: TGCAGTGCTAGTGTTCGTGGCCAGCCCCAGCATTTT. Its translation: CSASVRGQPQHF.

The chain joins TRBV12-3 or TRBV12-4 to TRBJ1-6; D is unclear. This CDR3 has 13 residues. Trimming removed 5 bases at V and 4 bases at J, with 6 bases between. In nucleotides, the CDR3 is TGTGCCAGCAGTACGGTATATAATTCACCCCTCCACTTT. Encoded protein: CASSTVYNSPLHF.

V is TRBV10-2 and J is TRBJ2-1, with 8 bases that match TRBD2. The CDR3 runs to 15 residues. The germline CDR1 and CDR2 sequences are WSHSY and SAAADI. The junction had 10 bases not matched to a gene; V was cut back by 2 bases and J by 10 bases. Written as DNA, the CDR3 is TGCGCCAGCAGTGAGGTTAGCGGGGAGTATGGGGAGCAGTTCTTC. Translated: CASSEVSGEYGEQFF.

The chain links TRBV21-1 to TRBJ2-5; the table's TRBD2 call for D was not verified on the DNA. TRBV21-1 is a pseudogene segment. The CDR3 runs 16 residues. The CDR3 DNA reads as TGTGCCAGCAGTGAAGGGACTAGCGGCCGACAAGAGACCCAGTACTTC. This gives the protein CASSEGTSGRQETQYF.

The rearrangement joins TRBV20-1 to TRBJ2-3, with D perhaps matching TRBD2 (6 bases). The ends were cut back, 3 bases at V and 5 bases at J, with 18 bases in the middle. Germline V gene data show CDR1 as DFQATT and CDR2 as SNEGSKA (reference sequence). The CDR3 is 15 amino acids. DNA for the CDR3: TGCAGTGCTAGTGGCCAGGGACTTTTGATAGATACGCAGTATTTT. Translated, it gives CSASGQGLLIDTQYF.

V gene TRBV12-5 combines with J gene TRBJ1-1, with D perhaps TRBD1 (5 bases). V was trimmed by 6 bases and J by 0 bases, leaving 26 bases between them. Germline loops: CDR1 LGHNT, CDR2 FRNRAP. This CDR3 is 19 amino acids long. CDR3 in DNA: TGTGCTAGTGGCGTAAATACGGGACGCTCGGGGACGTTGAACACTGAAGCTTTCTTT. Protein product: CASGVNTGRSGTLNTEAFF.

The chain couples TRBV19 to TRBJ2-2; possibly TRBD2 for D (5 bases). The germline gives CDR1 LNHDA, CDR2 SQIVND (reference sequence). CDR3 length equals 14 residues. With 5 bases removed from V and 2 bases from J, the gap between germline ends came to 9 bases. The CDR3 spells CASSLRGNTGELFF. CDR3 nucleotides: TGTGCCAGTAGTCTCCGGGGTAACACCGGGGAGCTGTTTTTT.

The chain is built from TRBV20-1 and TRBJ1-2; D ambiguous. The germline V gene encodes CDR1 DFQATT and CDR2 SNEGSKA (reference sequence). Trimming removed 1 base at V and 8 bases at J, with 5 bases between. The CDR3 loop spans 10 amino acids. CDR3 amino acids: CSARVEGYTF. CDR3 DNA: TGCAGTGCTAGAGTTGAAGGCTACACCTTC.

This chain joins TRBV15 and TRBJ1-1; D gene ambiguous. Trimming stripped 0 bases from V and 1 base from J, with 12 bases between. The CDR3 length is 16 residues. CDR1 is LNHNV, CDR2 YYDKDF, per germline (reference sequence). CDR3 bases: TGTGCCACCAGCAGAGAGCATGGGGAAGGGAACACTGAAGCTTTCTTT. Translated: CATSREHGEGNTEAFF.

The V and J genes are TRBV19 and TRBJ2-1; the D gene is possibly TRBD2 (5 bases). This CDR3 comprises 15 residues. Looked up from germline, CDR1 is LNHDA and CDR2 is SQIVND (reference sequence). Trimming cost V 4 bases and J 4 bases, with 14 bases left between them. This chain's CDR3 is CASSTTGVQYNEQFF. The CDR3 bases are TGTGCCAGTAGTACAACCGGGGTACAATACAATGAGCAGTTCTTC. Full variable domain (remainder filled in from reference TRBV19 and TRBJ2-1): DGGITQSPKYLFRKEGQNVTLSCEQNLNHDAMYWYRQDPGQGLRLIYYSQIVNDFQKGDIAEGYSVSREKKESFPLTVTSAQKNPTAFYLCASSTTGVQYNEQFFGPGTRLTVL.